A selection of T cell receptor beta chains follows, all from one sample in a study of blood T cell repertoires in COVID-19. Libraries were prepared by immunoSEQ multiplex PCR; TCRdb keeps only in-frame clonotypes and omits some of them. There are some 60,000 clones in the sample; 81% occur only once, and under 30% lies in the top ten. The sequenced material came from peripheral blood. All receptors come from a woman older than 75 with active or convalescent COVID-19. Both conserved end residues are part of each CDR3. D genes are given only for firm matches. Some rows have no size entry. The others give once, few or many, or a class for an expanded clone.

j_call | d_call | clone_size | v_call | cdr3_nt | cdr3_aa
TRBJ1-2 | . | . | TRBV29-1 | TGCAGCGTTGAAGAAGCGGACAGTCGGAGAGTTAACTATGGCTACACCTTC | CSVEEADSRRVNYGYTF
TRBJ1-1 | TRBD1 | . | TRBV10-2 | TGCGCCAGCAGCGATTTCACAGGGGGCGCGAACACTGAAGCTTTCTTT | CASSDFTGGANTEAFF
TRBJ1-4 | TRBD1 | . | TRBV3-1/TRBV3-2 | TGTGCCAGCAGCCAGGACAGGGGGCGAAATGAAAAACTGTTTTTT | CASSQDRGRNEKLFF
TRBJ2-7 | TRBD1 | . | TRBV6-5 | TGTGCCAGCAGTTCCGGACAGGGCCCGGGGGCGCAGTACTTC | CASSSGQGPGAQYF
TRBJ1-1 | . | . | TRBV7-8 | TGTGCCAGCAGTTCGATGCGGACACTTGATGCTTTCTTT | CASSSMRTLDAFF
TRBJ1-2 | TRBD1 | . | TRBV7-9 | TGTGCCAGCAGCTTATCGGACAGGGGGCAGGATGGCTACACCTTC | CASSLSDRGQDGYTF
TRBJ1-3 | TRBD1 | . | TRBV3-1/TRBV3-2 | TGTGCCAGCAGCCGCCGACAGGGAGTCTCTGGAAACACCATATATTTT | CASSRRQGVSGNTIYF
TRBJ2-1 | . | . | TRBV7-2 | TGTGCCAGCAGCTTAGACCCCGGGATCAATGAGCAGTTCTTC | CASSLDPGINEQFF
TRBJ2-2 | TRBD1 | . | TRBV10-3 | TGTGCCATCAATAAAGACAGGGGACTGAACACCGGGGAGCTGTTTTTT | CAINKDRGLNTGELFF
TRBJ1-4 | . | . | TRBV5-1 | TGCGCCAGCAGCTTTCAGGGTGCAACTAATGAAAAACTGTTTTTT | CASSFQGATNEKLFF
TRBJ2-3 | . | . | TRBV12-2 | TGTGCAAGTCGCCTCAGGACAGCGGGGGGGTACACAGATACGCAGTATTTT | CASRLRTAGGYTDTQYF
TRBJ1-2 | . | . | TRBV28 | TGTGCCAGCAGTTTGGCTCTGATTCTTAATAACTATGGCTACACCTTC | CASSLALILNNYGYTF
TRBJ1-6 | TRBD1 | . | TRBV19 | TGTGCCAGTACCCCCAGGTCCGGGACAGGGAACTCACCCCTCCACTTT | CASTPRSGTGNSPLHF
TRBJ1-1 | . | . | TRBV6-4 | TGTGCCAGCAGTGAGGCCAGAAACACTGAAGCTTTCTTT | CASSEARNTEAFF
TRBJ2-3 | TRBD2 | . | TRBV18 | TGTGCCAGCTCACCACCGCTAGCGGGCACAGATACGCAGTATTTT | CASSPPLAGTDTQYF
TRBJ2-5 | TRBD2 | . | TRBV7-2 | TGTGCCAGCAGCTTAACGTATTTGCGGGGGGGCCGAGGGCCCCAGTACTTC | CASSLTYLRGGRGPQYF
TRBJ2-7 | TRBD2 | . | TRBV6-1 | TGTGCCAGCAAAAAAACTGGGACTAGCACCCACGAGCAGTACTTC | CASKKTGTSTHEQYF
TRBJ1-2 | . | once | TRBV7-2 | TGTGCCAGCAGCTTGGGGGCCCTCTATGGCTACACCTTC | CASSLGALYGYTF
TRBJ2-7 | . | . | TRBV1 | TGCACCAGCAGCCCCTGCGGGGTAGCGGGGGGGTTAGGAGGCGAGCAGTACTTC | CTSSPCGVAGGLGGEQYF
TRBJ1-1 | . | . | TRBV5-1 | TGCGCCAGCAGCGTGACAGGAACTGAAGCTTTCTTT | CASSVTGTEAFF
TRBJ1-3 | . | . | TRBV2 | TGTGCCAGCAGTGAAGCTTGGGGCGCCCCCATATATTTT | CASSEAWGAPIYF
TRBJ2-3 | . | . | TRBV7-2 | TGTGCCAGCAGCTTCGGTCAGGACACAGATACGCAGTATTTT | CASSFGQDTDTQYF
TRBJ1-3 | . | . | TRBV3-1/TRBV3-2 | TGTGCCAGCAGCCAAGATGTCCTCTCTGGAAACACCATATATTTT | CASSQDVLSGNTIYF
TRBJ2-5 | TRBD1 | . | TRBV24-1 | TGTGCCACCAGTGACCCGCCGGGGACAGGGAGCGGGGAGACCCAGTACTTC | CATSDPPGTGSGETQYF
TRBJ1-5 | . | few | TRBV2 | TGTGCCAGCAGTGAGGAGCCGGGTGTAGGTCAGCCCCAGCATTTT | CASSEEPGVGQPQHF
TRBJ1-2 | . | . | TRBV10-2 | TGCGCCAGCAGTGAGTCCGCCAGGGTCTATGGCTACACCTTC | CASSESARVYGYTF
TRBJ1-6 | TRBD1 | . | TRBV6-2/TRBV6-3 | TGTGCCAGCAGTCCACAAAGGACAGGTAGAAGGAATTCACCCCTCCACTTT | CASSPQRTGRRNSPLHF
TRBJ1-1 | . | . | TRBV6-5 | TGTGCCAGCAGTCGCGTAGAGGCGAGCACTGAAGCTTTCTTT | CASSRVEASTEAFF
TRBJ1-5 | . | . | TRBV19 | TGTGCCAGTAGTATTCTCGGGGGAAGCAATCAGCCCCAGCATTTT | CASSILGGSNQPQHF
TRBJ2-3 | TRBD2 | . | TRBV6-4 | TGTGCCAGCAGTGAAGGACTAGCCGGAGATACGCAGTATTTT | CASSEGLAGDTQYF
TRBJ1-2 | . | . | TRBV5-6 | TGTGCCAGCAGCTTGGTCCGTAACTATGGCTACACCTTC | CASSLVRNYGYTF